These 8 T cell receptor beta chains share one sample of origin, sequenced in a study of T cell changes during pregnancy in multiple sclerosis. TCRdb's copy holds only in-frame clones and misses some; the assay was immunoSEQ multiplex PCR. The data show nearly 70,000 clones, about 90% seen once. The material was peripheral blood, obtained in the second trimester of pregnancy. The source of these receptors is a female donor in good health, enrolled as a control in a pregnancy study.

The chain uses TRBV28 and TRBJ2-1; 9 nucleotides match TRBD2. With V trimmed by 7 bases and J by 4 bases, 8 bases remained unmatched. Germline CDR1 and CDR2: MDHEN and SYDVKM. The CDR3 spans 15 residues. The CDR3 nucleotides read TGTGCCAGCACCTCGCCGGGACTAGCATACAATGAGCAGTTCTTC. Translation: CASTSPGLAYNEQFF.

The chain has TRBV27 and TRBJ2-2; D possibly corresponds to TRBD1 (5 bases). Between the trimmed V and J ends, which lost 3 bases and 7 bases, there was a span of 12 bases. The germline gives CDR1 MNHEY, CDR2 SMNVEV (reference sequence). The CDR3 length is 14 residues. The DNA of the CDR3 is TGTGCCAGCAGTTTGCAAGGGGCGGACGGGGAGCTGTTTTTT. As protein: CASSLQGADGELFF.

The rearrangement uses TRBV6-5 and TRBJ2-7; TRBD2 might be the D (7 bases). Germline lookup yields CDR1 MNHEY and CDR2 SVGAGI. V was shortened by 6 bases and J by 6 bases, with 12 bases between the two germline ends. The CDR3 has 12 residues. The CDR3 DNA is TGTGCCAGCAGGGAGGGGGGGCGCGAGCAGTACTTC. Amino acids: CASREGGREQYF.

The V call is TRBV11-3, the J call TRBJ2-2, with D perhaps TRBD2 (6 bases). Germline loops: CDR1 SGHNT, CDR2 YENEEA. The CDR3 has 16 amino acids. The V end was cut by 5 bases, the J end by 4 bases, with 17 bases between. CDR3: CASSALAGLFTGELFF. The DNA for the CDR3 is TGTGCCAGCAGCGCCTTGGCGGGACTGTTCACCGGGGAGCTGTTTTTT.

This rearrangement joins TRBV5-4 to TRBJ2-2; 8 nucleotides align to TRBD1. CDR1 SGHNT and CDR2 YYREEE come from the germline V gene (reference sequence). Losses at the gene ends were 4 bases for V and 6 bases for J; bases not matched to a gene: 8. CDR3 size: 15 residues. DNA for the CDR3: TGTGCCAGCAGCCCAGGACAGGGAAGGGCCGGGGAGCTGTTTTTT. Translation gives CASSPGQGRAGELFF. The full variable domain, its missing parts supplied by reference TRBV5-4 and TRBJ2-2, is ETGVTQSPTHLIKTRGQQVTLRCSSQSGHNTVSWYQQALGQGPQFIFQYYREEENGRGNFPPRFSGLQFPNYSSELNVNALELDDSALYLCASSPGQGRAGELFFGEGSRLTVL.

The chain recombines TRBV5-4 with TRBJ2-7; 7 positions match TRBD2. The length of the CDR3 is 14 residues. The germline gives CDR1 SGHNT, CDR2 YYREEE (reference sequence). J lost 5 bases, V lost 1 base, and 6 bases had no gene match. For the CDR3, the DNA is TGTGCCAGCAGCTTGATAGGGGAGGGTAACGAGCAGTACTTC. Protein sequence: CASSLIGEGNEQYF.

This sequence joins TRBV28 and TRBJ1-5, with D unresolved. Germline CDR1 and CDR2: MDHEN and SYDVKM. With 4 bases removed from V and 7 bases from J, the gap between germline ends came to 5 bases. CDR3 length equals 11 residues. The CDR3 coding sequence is TGTGCCAGCAGTTATGGCCAGCCCCAGCATTTT. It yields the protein CASSYGQPQHF.

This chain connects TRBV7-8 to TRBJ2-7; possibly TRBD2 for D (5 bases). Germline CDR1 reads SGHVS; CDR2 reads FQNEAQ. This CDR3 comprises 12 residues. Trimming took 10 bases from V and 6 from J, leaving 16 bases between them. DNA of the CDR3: TGTGCCACAGCGCGGGTCCCCTCCGAGCAGTACTTC. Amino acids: CATARVPSEQYF. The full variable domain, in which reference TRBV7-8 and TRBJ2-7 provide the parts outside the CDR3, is GAGVSQSPRYKVAKRGQDVALRCDPISGHVSLFWYQQALGQGPEFLTYFQNEAQLDKSGLPSDRFFAERPEGSVSTLKIQRTQQEDSAVYLCATARVPSEQYFGPGTRLTVT.